One T cell receptor (beta chain) is described in this entry. Its antigen is as yet unknown. V gave up 0 bases and J gave up 5 bases, with 13 bases separating them. The CDR3 is made up of 15 amino acids. In germline, CDR1 is SNHLY, CDR2 FYNNEI. This sample was taken from a study of CD8+ T cells in alopecia areata. As for the study in general: Administration of oral tofacitinib to treated patients was at 5 to 10 mg twice daily. The protocol delivered tofacitinib for 6 to 18 months, then withdrew it for 6 months. The study, taken as a whole, reports: Clonality was higher in lesional than normal scalp, especially in alopecia totalis/universalis.

cDNA prepared by RNA extraction and subsequent reverse transcription served as the template for sequencing. Some clones are missing from TCRdb's copy, which holds only in-frame ones; the method was immunoSEQ multiplex PCR. Here the sample spans 150,000 to 200,000 clones, roughly 60% being singletons. The receptor comes from a human donor with alopecia areata. The sample in question was CD4+ T cells sorted from blood, obtained at week 0. The chain combines TRBV2 with TRBJ1-1; D call uncertain. The CDR3: CASSEAIEGYTEAFF. The CDR3 DNA reads as TGTGCCAGCAGTGAAGCGATTGAAGGGTATACTGAAGCTTTCTTT.